This TCR beta chain was recorded in a study of blood T cell repertoires in COVID-19 (TCRdb year 2020). Context from the whole study: Collaborator samples came from the United States, Italy and Spain and covered acute and convalescent phases of COVID-19. The material from the prospective study consisted of cDNA or gDNA derived from T cells, B-cell-depleted T cells, or PBMCs. Where available, HLA class I and class II types were taken from metadata supplied by the sample provider and were not determined by assay-based typing. Deeply sampled blood TCRbeta repertoires from subjects exposed to, actively infected with, or recovered from COVID-19 were included in the dataset. A de-identified subject ID, COVID-19 status, age in years and sex were almost always included in the sample metadata. The repertoires were made available in a free public database intended to serve as a resource for research on the immune response to SARS-CoV-2. Samples were obtained from the ongoing ImmuneRACE study (first 160 participants) and from roughly 1,300 subjects provided by 6 global collaborators.

TCRbeta CDR3 regions were amplified from genomic DNA by means of the immunoSEQ Assay, a bias-controlled multiplex PCR. The original pipeline was this. The number of nucleated cells in each sample was estimated by amplification of reference gene primers within the assay. To quantify the absolute abundance of each unique TCRbeta CDR3 rearrangement, sequence reads were collapsed and filtered. Productive Simpson clonality was computed per sample as the square root of Simpson's diversity index over productive rearrangements. Held by TCRdb, this immuneACCESS table contains in-frame sequences only and omits some clones. Under half of the omission traces to an unresolved V gene where checked; the cause of the rest is unknown. V, J and clone size were drawn from that table, and D and trimming were deduced from the DNA. Within this sample are 110,000 to 150,000 clones, with approximately 78% of them counted one time only. The top ten constitute 5% to 7% of the sample.

Beyond this particular receptor, the publication reports: How much clinical and demographic metadata was included differed by source and by participant, and the metadata was provided uncurated.

This clone was picked up a small number of times. Its target antigen remains unknown. No base-level quality is on record; no much larger clone is a single base apart. Enrolling through a virtual design, the prospective study's participants ranged in age from about 18 to 89 years and lived across about two dozen United States geographic areas. To assign participants to cohorts, the prospective study relied on clinical history that participants themselves reported in a screening survey and a study questionnaire. Recovered participants in ImmuneRACE Cohort 3 were defined as having two consecutive negative NP/OP PCR tests, clearance from a healthcare professional, or resolution of symptoms. Mobile phlebotomists in the prospective study collected whole blood, serum and a nasopharyngeal or oropharyngeal swab from every participant. Additional blood draws and questionnaires over an approximately 2-month period could optionally be provided by prospective study participants. Before DNA extraction, prospective study blood samples were shipped either frozen or at room temperature.

The source material was PBMCs or T cells enriched from blood (not recorded which). The TCR sequence derives from a woman aged 45-60 years who had recovered from COVID-19.

The CDR3 protein is CASSLGANRAGNTIYF. Read as DNA, the sequence is TGTGCCAGCAGCTTAGGCGCCAACAGGGCTGGAAACACCATATATTTT. Recombination joined TRBV11-2 with TRBJ1-3; the D gene is possibly TRBD1, with 6 bases matching. A distance of 12 bases separates the germline ends of V and J, which lose 1 base and 2 bases respectively. CDR1 and CDR2 are read off the germline V gene as SGHAT and FQNNGV. From the cysteine up to the phenylalanine, the CDR3 has a length of 16 residues. Only the CDR3 region is kept as DNA, spanning 48 bases read in frame from base 1.